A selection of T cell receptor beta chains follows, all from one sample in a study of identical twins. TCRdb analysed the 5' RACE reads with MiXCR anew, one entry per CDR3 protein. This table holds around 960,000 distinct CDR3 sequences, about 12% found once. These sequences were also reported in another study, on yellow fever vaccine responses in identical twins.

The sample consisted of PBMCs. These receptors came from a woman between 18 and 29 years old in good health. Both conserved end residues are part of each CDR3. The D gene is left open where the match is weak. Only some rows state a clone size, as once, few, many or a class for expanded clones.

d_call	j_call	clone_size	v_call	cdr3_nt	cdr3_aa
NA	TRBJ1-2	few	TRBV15	TGTGCCACCAGCAGAGAAGGCGGTAACTATGGCTACACCTTC	CATSREGGNYGYTF
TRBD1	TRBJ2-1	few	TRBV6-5	TGTGCCAGCAGTTACGAGGGACAGAGTTACAATGAGCAGTTCTTC	CASSYEGQSYNEQFF
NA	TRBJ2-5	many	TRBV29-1	TGCAGCGTTGATGGGGACGGGGAGACCCAGTACTTC	CSVDGDGETQYF
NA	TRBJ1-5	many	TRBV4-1	TGCGCCAGCAGCCAAGGGAACAATCAGCCCCAGCATTTT	CASSQGNNQPQHF
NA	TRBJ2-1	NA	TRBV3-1	TGTGCCAGCAGCCGAACTCCGGGAAGCAATGAGCAGTTCTTC	CASSRTPGSNEQFF
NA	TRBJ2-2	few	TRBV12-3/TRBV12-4	TGTGCCAGCATAATACTCCCGAACACCGGGGAGCTGTTTTTT	CASIILPNTGELFF
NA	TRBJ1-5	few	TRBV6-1	TGTGCCAGCAGTCAATACCCGGGGATTCAGCCCCAGCATTTT	CASSQYPGIQPQHF
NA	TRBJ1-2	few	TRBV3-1	TGTGCCAGCAGTCCCACTATTGGTCCGGCTAACTATGGCTACACCTTC	CASSPTIGPANYGYTF
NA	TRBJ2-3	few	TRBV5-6	TGTGCCAGCAGCCCGGAAGGTTCATGGAGCACAGATACGCAGTATTTT	CASSPEGSWSTDTQYF
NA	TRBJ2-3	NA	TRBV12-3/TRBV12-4	TGTGCCAGCGAAAGGACGAGCACAGATACGCAGTATTTT	CASERTSTDTQYF